The present entry profiles one TCR beta chain with its context. This clone has a single count. Which antigen it targets is not known. Base qualities are not at hand, and no much larger clone is one base apart. The entry originates in a study of immune evolution from preneoplasia to lung adenocarcinoma (dated by TCRdb to the early 2020s). Regarding the complete study: HLA loss of heterozygosity was seen in roughly 6.6%, 14% and 36% of AIS, MIA and ADC lesions, and in no AAH lesions. The study used immune gene expression, TCR sequencing and multiplex immunofluorescence to profile the immune contexture of lung adenocarcinoma precursors and invasive adenocarcinoma. The overall cohort was made up of over 40 patients with pulmonary nodules who had surgical resection. The study reported that fewer than 130 samples were used for TCR sequencing. Resected precursor lesions (AAH, AIS, MIA) and invasive adenocarcinomas were compared with paired morphologically normal lung tissue. The immune data were integrated with whole exome sequencing and methylation data from the same cohort of nodules. POLYSOLVER was used to infer Class I HLA alleles from exome data, and LOHHLA was used to detect allele-specific HLA loss. TCR sequencing data came from 45 to 65 patients. The sample size depended on which specimens were available, not on a prior power calculation.

General conclusions and limits of the study: KRAS-mutant nodules showed the highest T cell clonality compared with EGFR-mutant or double wild-type lesions. The highest top T cell clone frequencies were observed in normal lung, and a progressive decrease in top T cell clone frequencies appeared to occur from AAH through AIS, MIA and invasive adenocarcinoma. Because all patients were from Japan and China, applicability to Western populations was uncertain. The highest clonality was observed in normal lung, whereas higher T cell density and diversity but lower clonality appeared to be present in later-stage lesions. The findings rested on association rather than direct causation, and larger cohorts with long-term follow-up and longitudinal biopsies were considered necessary.

At the junction V is shortened by 2 bases and J by 5 bases, with 13 bases in between. The CDR3, cysteine through phenylalanine, is 15 amino acids long. The sequence is cut down to CDR3 DNA, 45 bases in frame from base 1. For CDR1 and CDR2, the germline V gene lists MNHEY and SVGAGI. Using the immunoSEQ hsTCRbeta Kit, TCR beta CDR3 regions were sequenced from DNA. As for the authors' bioinformatics: TCR sequencing data were analysed with the ImmunoSEQ Analyzer. T cell clonality was calculated on productive rearrangements as 1 minus Pielou's evenness. To measure T cell diversity, the inverse Simpson index was applied to productive templates. T cell density was defined as TCR beta template counts normalized to usable DNA, with usable DNA estimated by amplification and sequencing of housekeeping genes. TCR metrics were compared across histologic stages using two-sided Kruskal-Wallis tests. TCRdb stores this immuneACCESS table with in-frame sequences only. Part of the clones is absent; in the studies checked, under half of the shortfall reflects unresolved V genes, and no reason is known for the rest. D and trimming were read from the DNA, whereas the V and J calls and clone size are those reported in that table. The sample table shows under 45,000 clones, and roughly four fifths are seen once. The top ten hold approximately 4.6% of the sample.

Patients underwent resection in Japan or China between about 2014 and 2017. Two lung cancer pathologists independently reviewed H&E slides to confirm the histologic diagnosis of every case. To enrich premalignant or tumor cells for nucleic acid extraction, macro-dissection was performed after pathologic assessment. DNA was isolated from FFPE tissue using the AllPrep DNA/RNA FFPE Kit. The receptor chain draws on TRBV6-5 and TRBJ1-5; matching of 6 bases hints at TRBD1 as the D gene. The sequenced sample consisted of FFPE invasive lung adenocarcinoma tissue. Sample cell subset or site, as interpreted from the label and publication: frankly invasive lung adenocarcinoma (ADC). The TCR sequence derives from a person aged 55-75 years with lung adenocarcinoma. The DNA sequence reads TGTGCCAGCAGTTACAATGCAGGGGCCGATCAGCCCCAGCATTTT. Translated, this gives CASSYNAGADQPQHF.